These T cell receptor beta chains were read from a single sample in a study of neurological immune-mediated disorders. TCRdb re-analysed the 5' RACE reads in MiXCR, keeping a single row per CDR3 protein. The table has roughly 41,000 distinct CDR3 sequences, about 2% seen once. Sample: PBMCs. The receptors were gathered from a woman aged 40-49 years with multiple sclerosis. CDR3s include the opening cysteine and the closing phenylalanine or tryptophan. D genes are given only for firm matches. Sizes are listed as once, few, many or a size class.

TRBV7-9	NA	TRBJ1-1	many	CASLADGGSLEAFF	TGTGCCAGTCTCGCCGATGGGGGGTCCCTTGAAGCTTTCTTT
TRBV5-1	NA	TRBJ2-2	many	CASSPDWGATGELFF	TGCGCCAGCAGCCCCGACTGGGGGGCAACCGGGGAGCTGTTTTTT
TRBV3-1	NA	TRBJ1-4	many	CASSLREAEKLFF	TGTGCCAGCAGCCTCAGGGAGGCTGAAAAACTGTTTTTT
TRBV9	NA	TRBJ2-3	many	CASSVEGVRTDTQYF	TGTGCCAGCAGCGTAGAGGGGGTCCGCACAGATACGCAGTATTTT
TRBV5-1	TRBD2	TRBJ2-3	many	CASSLEGTSGGATDTQYF	TGCGCCAGCAGCTTGGAAGGGACTAGCGGGGGGGCCACAGATACGCAGTATTTT
TRBV29-1	NA	TRBJ2-1	many	CSARQYNEQFF	TGCAGCGCCCGACAGTACAATGAGCAGTTCTTC
TRBV20-1	TRBD1	TRBJ1-1	many	CSARVDRGNTEAFF	TGCAGTGCTAGAGTCGACAGGGGGAACACTGAAGCTTTCTTT
TRBV5-1	TRBD1	TRBJ2-7	many	CASSLVYRQGATYEQYF	TGCGCCAGCAGCTTGGTTTACCGACAGGGGGCAACCTACGAGCAGTACTTC
TRBV9	TRBD1	TRBJ1-4	many	CASSPRQGLNEKLFF	TGTGCCAGCAGCCCGCGACAGGGCCTAAATGAAAAACTGTTTTTT
TRBV5-1	NA	TRBJ1-1	many	CASSLEGTEAFF	TGCGCCAGCAGCTTGGAAGGGACTGAAGCTTTCTTT
TRBV20-1	NA	TRBJ1-1	many	CSPLEDRKEAFF	TGCAGTCCGCTCGAGGACAGAAAGGAAGCTTTCTTT
TRBV5-1	NA	TRBJ1-1	many	CASSLNGGETEAFF	TGCGCCAGCAGCTTGAATGGGGGTGAGACTGAAGCTTTCTTT
TRBV4-1	TRBD1	TRBJ1-1	few	CASSQSETGIRTEAFF	TGCGCCAGCAGCCAGTCGGAGACAGGGATAAGGACTGAAGCTTTCTTT